Below, one TCR beta chain is given with its context. Its antigen is not yet known. Per-nucleotide qualities are absent, and no much larger clonotype sits a single base away. Each collaborating institution followed its own protocols to collect whole blood in K2EDTA tubes. Collaborator samples were shipped for TCRbeta analysis as frozen whole blood, isolated PBMCs, or DNA extracted from either sample type. The data belong to a study of blood T cell repertoires in COVID-19 (dated by TCRdb to about 2020). Context from the whole study: Samples from collaborators originated in the United States, Italy and Spain and spanned both the acute and convalescent phases of COVID-19. The prospective study material was composed of cDNA or gDNA derived from T cells, B-cell-depleted T cells, or PBMCs. The dataset comprised deeply sampled blood TCRbeta repertoires from subjects exposed to, actively infected with, or recovered from COVID-19. The repertoires were made available in a free public database intended to serve as a resource for research on the immune response to SARS-CoV-2. The samples were drawn from the first 160 participants of the ongoing ImmuneRACE study and from 950 to 1,500 subjects provided by 6 global collaborators. The sample metadata nearly always contained a de-identified subject ID, COVID-19 status, age in years and sex. Where available, HLA class I and class II types were taken from metadata supplied by the sample provider and were not determined by assay-based typing. Study-level results and caveats: Clinical and demographic metadata were provided uncurated, with the amount varying by source and participant.

CDR1 and CDR2, per the germline V gene, are SGHTA and FQGNSA. Unmatched junction bases come to 4, with V trimmed by 5 bases and J by 6 bases. CDR3 length: 14 amino acids, cysteine to phenylalanine. Only the CDR3 part of the read is kept: 42 bases, read in frame from the first base. TCRbeta CDR3 regions were amplified from genomic DNA by means of the immunoSEQ Assay, a bias-controlled multiplex PCR. The paper's data handling went like this. The number of nucleated cells in each sample was estimated from the amplification of reference gene primers within the assay. To quantify the absolute abundance of each unique TCRbeta CDR3 rearrangement, sequence reads were collapsed and filtered. For each sample, productive Simpson clonality was calculated as the square root of Simpson's diversity index over productive rearrangements. What TCRdb holds here is the immuneACCESS table cut down to in-frame rearrangements. Part of the clones is not present; checked against another copy, under half of the missing clones reflect an unresolved V gene, and the others are unexplained. That table gives V, J and clone size, and the DNA gave D and trimming. The sample profile shows over 85,000 clones; 70% to 90% of them were found once. The top ten clones comprise about 3.4% of the sample.

Recombination joined TRBV7-2 with TRBJ2-4, and TRBD1 aligns with 10 junction nucleotides. The clonotype comes from a man between 50 and 59 years old with acute or convalescent COVID-19. Sequencing input: peripheral blood. The CDR3 has the sequence CASSRDRGRNIQYF. The DNA is as follows: TGTGCCAGCAGCCGCGACAGGGGGCGAAACATTCAGTACTTC.